The following is a T cell receptor (beta chain) sequence with its context. These data are taken from a study of blood T cell repertoires in COVID-19. At the level of the study: T cells, B-cell-depleted T cells, or PBMCs supplied cDNA or gDNA.

Germline V CDR1 and CDR2: MNHNS, SASEGT. With V trimmed by 8 bases and J by 0 bases, 14 bases remained unmatched. The CDR3 spans 18 residues. In assigning cohorts, the study relied on participant-reported clinical history. Symptom resolution, clearance, or two negative PCRs marked donors in Cohort 3 as recovered. Authors' processing steps: Estimation of nucleated cell counts was performed using reference gene primer amplification. The repertoire was sequenced with immunoSEQ multiplex PCR; TCRdb's copy has only in-frame clones and lacks some. Clone size and V and J calls were adopted from that table, with D and trimming inferred from the DNA. In the table there are some 500,000 clones, 70% to 90% of which are singletons.

The TCR originated in a middle-aged woman who had recovered from COVID-19. The sequencing input was PBMCs or T cells enriched from blood (not recorded which). The rearrangement uses TRBV6-1 and TRBJ1-5; 9 bases agree with TRBD1. CDR3 region: CASCAGQGDGRSNQPQHF. Here the CDR3 DNA reads TGTGCCAGCTGTGCGGGACAGGGTGATGGTCGTAGCAATCAGCCCCAGCATTTT.